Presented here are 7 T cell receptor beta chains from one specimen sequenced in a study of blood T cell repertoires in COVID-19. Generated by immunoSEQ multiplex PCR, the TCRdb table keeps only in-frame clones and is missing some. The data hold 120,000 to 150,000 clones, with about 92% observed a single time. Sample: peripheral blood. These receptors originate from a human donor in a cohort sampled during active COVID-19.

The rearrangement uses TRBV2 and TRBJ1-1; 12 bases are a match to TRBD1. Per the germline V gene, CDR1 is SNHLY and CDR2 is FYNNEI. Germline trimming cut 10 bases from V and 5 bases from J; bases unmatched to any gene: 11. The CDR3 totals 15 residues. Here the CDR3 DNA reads TGTGCCACCTTAGGGACAGGGGGCGTAGGGACTGAAGCTTTCTTT. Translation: CATLGTGGVGTEAFF.

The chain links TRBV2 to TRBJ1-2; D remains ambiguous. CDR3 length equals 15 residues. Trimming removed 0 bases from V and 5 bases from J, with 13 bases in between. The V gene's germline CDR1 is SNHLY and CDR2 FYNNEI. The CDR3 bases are TGTGCCAGCAGTGAAGCACAGTACCCATGGTATGGCTACACCTTC. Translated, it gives CASSEAQYPWYGYTF.

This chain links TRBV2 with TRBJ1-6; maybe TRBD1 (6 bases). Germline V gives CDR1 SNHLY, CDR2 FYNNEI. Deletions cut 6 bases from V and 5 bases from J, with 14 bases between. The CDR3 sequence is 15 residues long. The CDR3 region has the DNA TGTGCCAGCAGCCAAACAGGGACACATAATTCACCCCTCCACTTT. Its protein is CASSQTGTHNSPLHF.

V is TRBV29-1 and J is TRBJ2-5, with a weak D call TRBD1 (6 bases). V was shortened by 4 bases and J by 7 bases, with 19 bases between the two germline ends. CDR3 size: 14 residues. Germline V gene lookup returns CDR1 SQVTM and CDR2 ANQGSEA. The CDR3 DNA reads TGCAGCGTTGTTAGTCAGGGGAGTTGGGGGACCCAGTACTTC. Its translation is CSVVSQGSWGTQYF.

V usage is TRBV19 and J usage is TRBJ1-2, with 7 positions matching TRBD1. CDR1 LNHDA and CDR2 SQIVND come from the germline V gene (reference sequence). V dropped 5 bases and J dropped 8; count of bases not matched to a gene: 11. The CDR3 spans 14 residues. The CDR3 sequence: CASSQGEGATGYTF. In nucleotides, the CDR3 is TGTGCCAGTAGTCAGGGAGAGGGGGCAACAGGCTACACCTTC.

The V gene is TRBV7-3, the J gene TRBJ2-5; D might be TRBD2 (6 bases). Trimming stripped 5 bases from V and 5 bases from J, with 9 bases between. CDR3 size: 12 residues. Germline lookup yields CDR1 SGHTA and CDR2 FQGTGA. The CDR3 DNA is TGTGCCAGCAGCACGGGGGACGAGACCCAGTACTTC. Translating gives CASSTGDETQYF. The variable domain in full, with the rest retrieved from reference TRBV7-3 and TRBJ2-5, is GAGVSQTPSNKVTEKGKYVELRCDPISGHTALYWYRQSLGQGPEFLIYFQGTGAADDSGLPNDRFFAVRPEGSVSTLKIQRTERGDSAVYLCASSTGDETQYFGPGTRLLVL.

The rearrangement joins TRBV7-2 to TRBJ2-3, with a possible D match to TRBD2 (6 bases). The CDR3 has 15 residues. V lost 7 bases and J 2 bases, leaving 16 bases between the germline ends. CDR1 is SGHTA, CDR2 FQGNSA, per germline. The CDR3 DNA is TGTGCCAGCACCCAAGGGGCGGGGATCACAGATACGCAGTATTTT. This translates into CASTQGAGITDTQYF.